The sequence of this T cell receptor beta chain was determined in a study of OX40 agonist ivuxolimab in advanced cancers. Measured with immunoSEQ multiplex PCR; TCRdb has only the in-frame clones, and not every one. The data show 55,000 to 65,000 clones, about 88% seen once. The CDR3 has 15 residues. The germline CDR1 and CDR2 sequences are ENHRY and SYGVKD. V was pared by 6 bases and J by 4 bases, with 7 bases of the junction left unmatched. In its sample, this clone was seen once. The starting material was CD4+ or CD8+ T cells sorted from blood, obtained in a trial of the OX40 agonist ivuxolimab. This receptor was taken from an adult with an advanced solid tumor such as melanoma, head and neck, liver or kidney cancer. The chain employs TRBV10-3 and TRBJ2-2, with TRBD1 matching 8 bases. CDR3 coding DNA: TGTGCCATCAGGGCTACAGGGGGTCTCACCGGGGAGCTGTTTTTT. Encoded protein: CAIRATGGLTGELFF.